The 5 T cell receptor beta chains presented below share a single source sample, sequenced in a study of T cell repertoires in aging, cancer and after chemotherapy. TRB rearrangements spanning V, D and J were amplified using mixed TRB-A/B primers. MiXCR was run by TCRdb on the multiplex PCR reads, yielding one entry per CDR3 protein. The sample lists 10,000 to 11,000 distinct CDR3 sequences, around 44% seen once, with around 1.7% in the top ten. TCR beta rearrangements were amplified from peripheral blood genomic DNA. The sample consisted of blood. All receptors derive from a human donor in good health.

The chain is built from TRBV19 and TRBJ1-5, with 9 positions matching TRBD1. V lost 6 bases to trimming and J lost 0 bases; unmatched junction nucleotides: 18. The CDR3 has 20 residues. Germline CDR1 and CDR2: LNHDA and SQIVND (reference sequence). The CDR3 sequence: CASSSLRTGQGIYSNQPQHF. Written as DNA, the CDR3 is TGTGCCAGTAGCTCACTCCGTACGGGACAGGGAATTTATAGCAATCAGCCCCAGCATTTT. The variable domain in full, completed from reference TRBV19 and TRBJ1-5, reads DGGITQSPKYLFRKEGQNVTLSCEQNLNHDAMYWYRQDPGQGLRLIYYSQIVNDFQKGDIAEGYSVSREKKESFPLTVTSAQKNPTAFYLCASSSLRTGQGIYSNQPQHFGDGTRLSIL.

This chain uses TRBV19 with TRBJ1-3; maybe TRBD1 (5 bases). V was shortened by 5 bases and J by 2 bases, with 16 bases between the two germline ends. There are 16 residues in the CDR3. Looked up from germline, CDR1 is LNHDA and CDR2 is SQIVND (reference sequence). CDR3 sequence reads: CASSLSRVNTGNTIYF. CDR3 DNA: TGTGCCAGTAGTCTATCCAGGGTGAATACTGGAAACACCATATATTTT.

The chain carries TRBV20-1 and TRBJ2-3; 13 nucleotides agree with TRBD2. J lost 7 bases, V lost 6 bases, and 10 bases had no gene match. Germline V gene sequence: CDR1 DFQATT, CDR2 SNEGSKA (reference sequence). This CDR3 is built from 15 residues. CDR3 in DNA: TGCAGTGCCCCGGGACTAGCGGGGTATTTGTATACGCAGTATTTT. Protein sequence: CSAPGLAGYLYTQYF.

The chain recombines TRBV27 with TRBJ2-5; the D gene is possibly TRBD2 (5 bases). Looked up from germline, CDR1 is MNHEY and CDR2 is SMNVEV (reference sequence). CDR3 length: 15 amino acids. V was clipped by 8 bases and J by 7 bases, with 23 bases between them. The CDR3, as DNA: TGTGCCAGCGGTACGGACCCCGGGGTGATCGGGACCCAGTACTTC. Encoded protein: CASGTDPGVIGTQYF.

V and J are TRBV19 and TRBJ1-2, with 8 bases aligning to TRBD1. Germline V gene data show CDR1 as LNHDA and CDR2 as SQIVND (reference sequence). The V segment lost 1 base and the J segment 6 bases; nucleotides outside the gene matches: 7. This CDR3 region has 15 residues. The CDR3 DNA is TGTGCCAGTAGTATAGCCCCAGGGGGCTACGATGGCTACACCTTC. Translation: CASSIAPGGYDGYTF.